This T cell receptor (beta chain) was identified during a study of T cell clones after liver transplantation. Study-wide background: A pre-transplant mixed lymphocyte reaction with TCRbeta sequencing defined graft-donor-reactive clones followed in post-transplant blood. Apart from a few HCV-positive recipients, transplants were for non-autoimmune, non-viral reasons. Study-level results: Small, mixed patient groups and varying post-transplant times limit these conclusions.

Note on this clone: Its matching antigen is unknown.

Sequencing was performed with immunoSEQ multiplex PCR; in TCRdb, only in-frame clones are kept and a portion is missing. The table lists approximately 68,000 clones, 75% to 90% of them singletons, with about 0.6% in the top ten. The CDR3 has 16 amino acids. The V and J ends lost 4 bases and 7 bases respectively, with 24 bases between them. Germline V CDR1 and CDR2: GTSNPN, SVGIG (reference sequence). The source is a human donor who received a liver transplant. The chain has TRBV30 and TRBJ2-3; unclear D gene. Sequencing used CD4+ T cells from blood, obtained before liver transplant. Written as DNA, the CDR3 is TGTGCCTGGAATGCTTATATGGGGTTGTCGGTAAATACGCAGTATTTT. Translated: CAWNAYMGLSVNTQYF. Filled out from reference TRBV30 and TRBJ2-3, the complete variable domain reads SQTIHQWPATLVQPVGSPLSLECTVEGTSNPNLYWYRQAAGRGLQLLFYSVGIGQISSEVPQNLSASRPQDRQFILSSKKLLLSDSGFYLCAWNAYMGLSVNTQYFGPGTRLTVL.